The T cell receptor beta chain described here comes from a study of cytomegalovirus exposure and HLA in healthy donors. Study-level findings and limits: Only CMV serostatus was available as immune exposure information. Differences between HLA loci emerged in a later analysis of TCR association rates, with DRB1 most and HLA-C fewest.

Primers for the PCR totalled 60 Vbeta and 13 Jbeta. Using immunoSEQ multiplex PCR, the repertoire was profiled, and TCRdb retains in-frame clones only, with some absent. The table records 150,000 or so clones, about 80% of them present only once. A note on this clone: Its antigen remains unidentified.

V lost 3 bases, J lost 4 bases, and 18 bases lay in between. Germline V gene data show CDR1 as LNHDA and CDR2 as SQIVND (reference sequence). The CDR3 is 16 residues long. The chain recombines TRBV19 with TRBJ1-1, with a tentative D call TRBD1 (6 bases). The source of this sequence is a woman aged 40 to 50 in good health and CMV-seronegative. Sequenced material: PBMCs. CDR3 sequence reads: CASSIGERGGITEAFF. DNA for the CDR3: TGTGCCAGTAGTATTGGGGAGAGAGGGGGTATCACTGAAGCTTTCTTT.